This TCR beta chain is drawn from a study of regulatory T cells in long-lasting Graves disease. The time point is: newly diagnosed GD, antithyroid drugs for less than 3 months. After RNA was extracted from PBMCs, the TCR library was made from it. Germline V gene data show CDR1 as SGHKS and CDR2 as YYEKEE (reference sequence). V gave up 7 bases and J gave up 0 bases; unmatched junction bases: 3. CDR3 length: 14 amino acids. To make TCR beta libraries, researchers used iRepertoire HTBI primers and Arm-PCR of CDR3 regions. One entry per CDR3 protein results from TCRdb running MiXCR on the multiplex PCR reads. There are 300,000 to 450,000 distinct CDR3 sequences in the sample; around 15% occur only once, and about 20% lies in the top ten. In this sample, this clonotype turned up a few times.

The TCR originated in a female donor with Graves disease. This chain joins TRBV5-5 and TRBJ2-2; 7 nucleotides line up with TRBD1. Sequenced here: peripheral blood mononuclear cells (PBMCs), sampled at new diagnosis, from a patient treated with antithyroid drugs. CDR3 sequence (DNA): TGTGCCAGCCTTGGGACAGCGAACACCGGGGAGCTGTTTTTT. It yields the protein CASLGTANTGELFF. Filled out from reference TRBV5-5 and TRBJ2-2, the complete variable domain reads DAGVTQSPTHLIKTRGQQVTLRCSPISGHKSVSWYQQVLGQGPQFIFQYYEKEERGRGNFPDRFSARQFPNYSSELNVNALLLGDSALYLCASLGTANTGELFFGEGSRLTVL.